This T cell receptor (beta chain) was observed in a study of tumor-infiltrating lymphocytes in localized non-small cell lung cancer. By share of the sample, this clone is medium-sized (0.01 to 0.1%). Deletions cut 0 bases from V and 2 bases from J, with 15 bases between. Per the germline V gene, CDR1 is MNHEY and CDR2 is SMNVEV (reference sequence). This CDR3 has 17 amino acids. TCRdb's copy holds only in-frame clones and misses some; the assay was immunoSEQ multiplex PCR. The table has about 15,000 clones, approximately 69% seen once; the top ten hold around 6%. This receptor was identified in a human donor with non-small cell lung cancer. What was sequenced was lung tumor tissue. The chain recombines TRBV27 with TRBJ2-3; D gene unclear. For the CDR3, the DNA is TGTGCCAGCAGTTTATCCGGCCTTAGGGTAGTCACAGATACGCAGTATTTT. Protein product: CASSLSGLRVVTDTQYF.